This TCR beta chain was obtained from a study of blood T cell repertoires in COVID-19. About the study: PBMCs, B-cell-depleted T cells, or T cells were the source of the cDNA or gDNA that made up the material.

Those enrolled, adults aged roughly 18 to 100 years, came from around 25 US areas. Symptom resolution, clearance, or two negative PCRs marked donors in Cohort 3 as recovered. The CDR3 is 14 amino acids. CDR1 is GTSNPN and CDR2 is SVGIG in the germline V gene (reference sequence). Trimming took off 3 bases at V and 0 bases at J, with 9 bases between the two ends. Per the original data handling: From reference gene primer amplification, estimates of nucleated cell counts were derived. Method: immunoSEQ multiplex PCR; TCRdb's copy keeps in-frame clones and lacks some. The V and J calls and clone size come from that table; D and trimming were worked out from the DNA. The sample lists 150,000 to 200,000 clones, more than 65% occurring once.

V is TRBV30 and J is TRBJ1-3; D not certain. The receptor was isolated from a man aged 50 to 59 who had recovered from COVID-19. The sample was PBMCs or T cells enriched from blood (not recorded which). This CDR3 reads CAWRGGSSGNTIYF. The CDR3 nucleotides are TGTGCCTGGAGGGGTGGGAGCTCTGGAAACACCATATATTTT.